This passage covers 21 T cell receptor beta chains from one sample sequenced in a study of shared clonotypes between healthy human individuals. Repertoires were generated with immunoSEQ multiplex PCR, while TCRdb's copy carries only in-frame clones and drops some. Among 2 million to 3 million clones listed, over 85% were seen once. The material sequenced was naive CD4+ T cells from PBMCs. Subset here: CD45RA+ positively selected. All receptors come from a man between 18 and 29 years old in good health. Some clones in this sample may be carry-over from other donors' samples.

This chain uses TRBV9 with TRBJ2-5; D is perhaps TRBD2 (6 bases). Trimming stripped 0 bases from V and 2 bases from J, with 11 bases between. The CDR3 runs 15 residues. The germline CDR1 and CDR2 sequences are SGDLS and YYNGEE. CDR3 in DNA: TGTGCCAGCAGCGTAGATTACGGGGGACAAGAGACCCAGTACTTC. Protein: CASSVDYGGQETQYF.

The V gene is TRBV9, the J gene TRBJ1-3; D ambiguous. V lost 4 bases and J lost 12, with 23 bases in between. The CDR3 contains 15 residues. Looked up from germline, CDR1 is SGDLS and CDR2 is YYNGEE. The CDR3 coding sequence is TGTGCCAGCAGCTCCAGCCCATCCGTGGAAAATGGCATATATTTT. Translated, it gives CASSSSPSVENGIYF.

The chain recombines TRBV28 with TRBJ2-2; D might be TRBD1 (6 bases). Germline loops: CDR1 MDHEN, CDR2 SYDVKM. This CDR3 comprises 17 residues. Trimming removed 2 bases from V and 4 bases from J, with 17 bases in between. The DNA of the CDR3 is TGTGCCAGCAGTTTAGGGGGCTCTTGGGGTACCACCGGGGAGCTGTTTTTT. Translated: CASSLGGSWGTTGELFF. Full variable domain (remainder filled in from reference TRBV28 and TRBJ2-2): DVKVTQSSRYLVKRTGEKVFLECVQDMDHENMFWYRQDPGLGLRLIYFSYDVKMKEKGDIPEGYSVSREKKERFSLILESASTNQTSMYLCASSLGGSWGTTGELFFGEGSRLTVL.

This clone has more than one count but fewer than ten. The J gene is TRBJ2-3, the V gene TRBV7-9, with D perhaps TRBD2 (5 bases). V shed 2 bases and J shed 5 bases, with 17 bases lying between them. The CDR3 covers 16 residues. Germline CDR1 SEHNR, CDR2 FQNEAQ (reference sequence). The chain's CDR3 is CASSLWRSGKRDTQYF. The CDR3 DNA follows: TGTGCCAGCAGCTTATGGCGGTCGGGGAAGAGAGATACGCAGTATTTT.

The V call is TRBV5-4, the J call TRBJ2-5, with 12 bases lining up with TRBD2. Germline V CDR1 and CDR2: SGHNT, YYREEE (reference sequence). The CDR3 runs to 16 residues. V lost 3 bases to trimming and J lost 2 bases; unmatched junction nucleotides: 5. Written as DNA, the CDR3 is TGTGCCAGCAGCTCGCGGACTAGCGGGGAACAAGAGACCCAGTACTTC. It yields the protein CASSSRTSGEQETQYF.

The sample holds a few counts of this clone. This sequence joins TRBV27 and TRBJ1-1, with TRBD1 matching over 12 bases. Germline CDR1 is MNHEY and CDR2 is SMNVEV (reference sequence). The V segment lost 7 bases and the J segment 5 bases; nucleotides outside the gene matches: 11. The CDR3 has 16 amino acids. The CDR3 region has the DNA TGTGCCAGCACCCTGTCCCGGGACAGGGGGCGAACTGAAGCTTTCTTT. It codes for CASTLSRDRGRTEAFF.

The chain recombines TRBV7-2 with TRBJ1-2; 8 bases map to TRBD1. The CDR3 has 17 amino acids. Germline CDR1 is SGHTA and CDR2 is FQGNSA. Losses at the gene ends were 5 bases for V and 3 bases for J; bases not matched to a gene: 14. CDR3 DNA sequence: TGTGCCAGCAGCCCGAGCCCTCGGACAGGGTCCCACTATGGCTACACCTTC. This gives the protein CASSPSPRTGSHYGYTF.

The chain is built from TRBV19 and TRBJ1-5, with 9 bases matching TRBD1. Germline CDR1 and CDR2: LNHDA and SQIVND (reference sequence). J was trimmed by 4 bases and V by 5 bases; bases with no gene match: 6. The CDR3 is made up of 15 amino acids. In nucleotides, the CDR3 is TGTGCCAGTAGTCCGGGACAGGGTGGAAATCAGCCCCAGCATTTT. Its translation is CASSPGQGGNQPQHF.

The chain couples TRBV28 to TRBJ2-7; perhaps D is TRBD1 or TRBD2 (6 bases each). V gave up 10 bases and J gave up 9 bases, with 25 bases separating them. CDR3 length equals 14 residues. Germline V gene lookup returns CDR1 MDHEN and CDR2 SYDVKM. The CDR3 bases are TGTGCCACCGAGACCAGCGTGGGGGGCGACGGGCAGTACTTC. Its protein is CATETSVGGDGQYF.

A single count supports this clone. CDR3 in amino acids: CASSQVGTGDYGYTF. CDR3 nucleotide sequence: TGCGCCAGCAGCCAAGTAGGGACAGGCGATTATGGCTACACCTTC. The rearrangement links TRBV4-1 to TRBJ1-2; 8 positions agree with TRBD1. V gave up 1 base and J gave up 5 bases; unmatched junction bases: 6. CDR3 length: 15 residues. Germline V gives CDR1 MGHRA, CDR2 YSYEKL.

The chain combines TRBV28 with TRBJ2-1; the match to TRBD2 covers 12 bases. The V gene's germline CDR1 is MDHEN and CDR2 SYDVKM. There are 17 residues in the CDR3. The V segment lost 3 bases and the J segment 7 bases; nucleotides outside the gene matches: 10. The CDR3 DNA reads as TGTGCCAGCAGTTTTCGCCGGACTAGCGGGATGGGTAATGAGCAGTTCTTC. Amino acid sequence: CASSFRRTSGMGNEQFF.

This clone was counted once. Here the CDR3 reads CASSQGGGPSDTQYF. In DNA form, the CDR3 reads TGTGCCAGCAGCCAAGGGGGAGGGCCATCAGATACGCAGTATTTT. The chain joins TRBV7-3 to TRBJ2-3; D is perhaps TRBD2 (7 bases). V dropped 5 bases and J dropped 4 bases, with 16 bases sitting between them. Looked up from germline, CDR1 is SGHTA and CDR2 is FQGTGA. The CDR3 loop spans 15 amino acids.

The chain has TRBV28 and TRBJ2-1; D is unresolved. The CDR3 sequence is 12 residues long. Trimming took 8 bases from V and 9 from J, leaving 14 bases between them. Germline-derived CDR1 and CDR2 are MDHEN and SYDVKM. Here the CDR3 DNA reads TGTGCCAGCCGCTCCGGACGTTCTGAGCAGTTCTTC. It yields the protein CASRSGRSEQFF.

The chain uses TRBV6-1 and TRBJ1-5; unclear D gene. This CDR3 region has 14 residues. Trimming cost V 6 bases and J 6 bases, with 15 bases left between them. Germline V CDR1 and CDR2: MNHNS, SASEGT. The chain's CDR3 is CASRAAEGGQPQHF. CDR3 coding DNA: TGTGCCAGCAGAGCCGCCGAGGGCGGTCAGCCCCAGCATTTT.

The J gene is TRBJ1-4, the V gene TRBV7-2, with TRBD1 matching over 8 bases. The ends lost 3 bases at V and 3 bases at J; junction bases unmatched: 12. Germline-derived CDR1 and CDR2 are SGHTA and FQGNSA. The CDR3 loop spans 18 amino acids. The CDR3 DNA follows: TGTGCCAGCAGCTTGTTCCCCCCACAGGGGGTATCTAATGAAAAACTGTTTTTT. It is translated as CASSLFPPQGVSNEKLFF.

The V call is TRBV6-5, the J call TRBJ1-1, with D maybe TRBD1 (5 bases). Germline V lookup: CDR1 MNHEY, CDR2 SVGAGI. This CDR3 spans 14 amino acids. The germline V and J ends were trimmed by 6 bases and 6 bases, with 17 bases remaining between them. Here the CDR3 reads CASSNFGTRAEAFF. The CDR3 region has the DNA TGTGCCAGCAGCAACTTTGGGACGCGGGCTGAAGCTTTCTTT.

J is TRBJ2-2 and V is TRBV28; maybe TRBD1 (5 bases). CDR1 and CDR2 (germline): MDHEN, SYDVKM. Between the trimmed V and J ends, which lost 4 bases and 1 base, there was a span of 7 bases. This CDR3 contains 14 residues. The CDR3 DNA reads as TGTGCCAGCAGTTGGCAGGGGAACACCGGGGAGCTGTTTTTT. As protein: CASSWQGNTGELFF. The complete variable domain, with remaining parts taken from reference TRBV28 and TRBJ2-2, reads DVKVTQSSRYLVKRTGEKVFLECVQDMDHENMFWYRQDPGLGLRLIYFSYDVKMKEKGDIPEGYSVSREKKERFSLILESASTNQTSMYLCASSWQGNTGELFFGEGSRLTVL.

The rearrangement links TRBV28 to TRBJ2-7; possibly TRBD1 for D (5 bases). Trimming stripped 2 bases from V and 2 bases from J, with 22 bases between. The CDR3 runs to 18 residues. CDR1 and CDR2 (germline): MDHEN, SYDVKM. This chain's CDR3 is CASSLPPGAGPAPYEQYF. CDR3 sequence (DNA): TGTGCCAGCAGTTTACCCCCTGGGGCAGGGCCGGCACCCTACGAGCAGTACTTC.

V and J are TRBV2 and TRBJ2-1; 8 nucleotides align to TRBD2. V shed 10 bases, J shed 9 bases, and the junction held 11 bases outside the gene matches. From germline, CDR1 is SNHLY and CDR2 FYNNEI. This CDR3 has 13 amino acids. The CDR3: CATEVREGGEQFF. The CDR3 DNA is TGTGCCACCGAGGTACGGGAGGGCGGTGAGCAGTTCTTC.

This chain links TRBV11-1 with TRBJ1-1, with 8 bases fitting TRBD1. Germline V gene lookup returns CDR1 SGHAT and CDR2 FQDESV (reference sequence). J gave up 11 bases and V 5 bases, and 4 bases lay outside the gene matches. The CDR3 extends over 11 amino acids. The CDR3 DNA is TGTGCCAGCAGCCGCGGACAGGGTGCTTTCTTT. Protein product: CASSRGQGAFF.

This chain uses TRBV7-9 with TRBJ2-7; 7 bases fit TRBD1. Germline CDR1 and CDR2: SEHNR and FQNEAQ (reference sequence). Trimming removed 5 bases from V and 1 base from J; junction bases left unmatched: 14. The CDR3 spans 17 residues. The CDR3 nucleotides are TGTGCCAGCAGCCCAAGACAGGGACGAACCCAGTCCTACGAGCAGTACTTC. It is translated as CASSPRQGRTQSYEQYF. Full variable domain (rest looked up from reference TRBV7-9 and TRBJ2-7): DTGVSQNPRHKITKRGQNVTFRCDPISEHNRLYWYRQTLGQGPEFLTYFQNEAQLEKSRLLSDRFSAERPKGSFSTLEIQRTEQGDSAMYLCASSPRQGRTQSYEQYFGPGTRLTVT.